This T cell receptor (beta chain) was captured in a study of monozygotic twins with inflammatory bowel disease. This CDR3 contains 15 residues. Germline assignment: CDR1 SQVTM and CDR2 ANQGSEA. Study-level results: Among patients, repertoires may have gained variability from differing immunosuppressive treatments.

TCR libraries each used around 3.5 ug of total RNA. From the 5' RACE reads, TCRdb lists one entry per CDR3 protein and no DNA. The listing records nearly 450,000 distinct CDR3 sequences. In the case of this clonotype: As yet, its antigen is unknown.

The sequence derives from a human donor with ulcerative colitis or Crohn's disease, or a healthy co-twin of an affected twin (not recorded which). This chain connects TRBV29-1 to TRBJ2-2; no DNA is available, so the TRBD2 call from TCRdb remains unchecked. Sequenced sample: blood. This chain's CDR3 is CSVGRSGANTGELFF.